The 14 T cell receptor beta chains below all came from one sample that was sequenced in a study of blood T cell repertoires in COVID-19. Method: immunoSEQ multiplex PCR; TCRdb's copy keeps in-frame clones and lacks some. The sample holds approximately 170,000 clones, 70% to 85% seen once. The specimen sequenced was peripheral blood. The receptors come from a man aged 80 or over with COVID-19, enrolled during active disease.

The rearrangement links TRBV7-3 to TRBJ1-1; 9 bases match TRBD1. Germline CDR1 reads SGHTA; CDR2 reads FQGTGA. J gave up 3 bases and V 6 bases, and 14 bases lay outside the gene matches. This CDR3 has 17 residues. The CDR3 nucleotides are TGTGCCAGCAGACTCTCGTCTGGGACAGGGACTTACACTGAAGCTTTCTTT. Translated: CASRLSSGTGTYTEAFF.

This chain connects TRBV2 to TRBJ1-1; D is undetermined. The germline gives CDR1 SNHLY, CDR2 FYNNEI. The V gene lost 5 bases and the J gene lost 10 bases, with 14 bases spanning the gap. The CDR3 has 12 amino acids. CDR3 in amino acids: CASSPQEAVAFF. The CDR3 DNA sequence: TGTGCCAGCAGTCCCCAAGAAGCTGTAGCTTTCTTT. Looking up the rest from reference TRBV2 and TRBJ1-1 gives the full variable domain: EPEVTQTPSHQVTQMGQEVILRCVPISNHLYFYWYRQILGQKVEFLVSFYNNEISEKSEIFDDQFSVERPDGSNFTLKIRSTKLEDSAMYFCASSPQEAVAFFGQGTRLTVV.

This sequence joins TRBV6-5 and TRBJ1-5; TRBD1 agrees at 7 bases. This CDR3 is built from 15 residues. From germline, CDR1 is MNHEY and CDR2 SVGAGI. Losses at the gene ends were 6 bases for V and 0 bases for J; bases not matched to a gene: 5. The CDR3: CASRRGQTSNQPQHF. Written as DNA, the CDR3 is TGTGCCAGCAGGAGGGGACAGACTAGCAATCAGCCCCAGCATTTT.

With respect to this clone: The sample carries other DNA sequences with the same CDR3. J is TRBJ1-5 and V is TRBV6-6; the match to TRBD1 covers 11 bases. CDR1 and CDR2 from the germline V gene are MNHNY and SVGAGI (reference sequence). V lost 5 bases and J lost 0; bases outside the gene matches: 6. The CDR3 loop spans 17 amino acids. This chain's CDR3 is CASSPRTGGLSNQPQHF. The CDR3 DNA reads TGTGCCAGCAGTCCAAGGACAGGGGGCCTTAGCAATCAGCCCCAGCATTTT.

The chain combines TRBV7-2 with TRBJ1-1, with a tentative D call TRBD1 (5 bases). Per germline, CDR1 SGHTA and CDR2 FQGNSA. The CDR3 totals 13 residues. V lost 5 bases and J lost 0, with 7 bases in between. In DNA form, the CDR3 reads TGTGCCAGCAGCCGGGGGATGAACACTGAAGCTTTCTTT. It yields the protein CASSRGMNTEAFF.

The rearrangement joins TRBV19 to TRBJ1-6; D is unresolved. V was shortened by 6 bases and J by 7 bases, with 7 bases between the two germline ends. The CDR3 has 12 amino acids. Per germline, CDR1 LNHDA and CDR2 SQIVND (reference sequence). CDR3 nucleotide sequence: TGTGCCAGTAGACGGGGAAATTCACCCCTCCACTTT. It specifies CASRRGNSPLHF.

V and J are TRBV18 and TRBJ1-6; TRBD1 is a possible D gene (5 bases). Trimming took 4 bases from V and 7 from J, leaving 14 bases between them. The CDR3 totals 15 residues. Germline CDR1 KGHSH, CDR2 LQKENI. The CDR3: CASSQAGQGNSPLHF. The CDR3 DNA reads TGTGCCAGCTCACAAGCGGGGCAGGGCAATTCACCCCTCCACTTT.

The V and J genes are TRBV7-9 and TRBJ2-7; TRBD2 might be the D (6 bases). Germline CDR1 reads SEHNR; CDR2 reads FQNEAQ (reference sequence). The germline V and J ends were trimmed by 1 base and 0 bases, with 7 bases remaining between them. The CDR3 has 14 amino acids. CDR3 amino acids: CASSLDGSSYEQYF. The CDR3 DNA is TGTGCCAGCAGCTTAGACGGGAGCTCCTACGAGCAGTACTTC.

Concerning this clone: At the DNA level, this CDR3 is encoded by other sequences in the same sample as well. CDR3 in amino acids: CASSQDFSGTSGTDTQYF. The CDR3 region has the DNA TGCGCCAGCAGCCAAGATTTCAGTGGGACTAGCGGTACAGATACGCAGTATTTT. V usage is TRBV4-3 and J usage is TRBJ2-3, with 11 bases that match TRBD2. V dropped 0 bases and J dropped 3; count of bases not matched to a gene: 8. The CDR3 totals 18 residues. Germline values: CDR1 LGHNA, CDR2 YSLEER.

The chain uses TRBV2 and TRBJ1-4; possible D gene TRBD1, 5 bases. Trimming removed 3 bases at V and 8 bases at J, with 10 bases between. Germline CDR1 reads SNHLY; CDR2 reads FYNNEI. CDR3 length: 13 residues. CDR3 nucleotide sequence: TGTGCCAGCAGTGACAGGGTGGGGGAAAAACTGTTTTTT. Its protein product is CASSDRVGEKLFF.

J is TRBJ1-2 and V is TRBV28, with D possibly being TRBD1 (6 bases). V gave up 8 bases and J gave up 2 bases, with 15 bases separating them. The germline CDR1 and CDR2 sequences are MDHEN and SYDVKM. CDR3 size: 14 residues. The DNA of the CDR3 is TGTGCCAGCGGTCAGGGACAAGGAAACTATGGCTACACCTTC. Amino acid sequence: CASGQGQGNYGYTF.

V gene TRBV27 combines with J gene TRBJ1-5, with D possibly matching TRBD1 (5 bases). The CDR3 covers 13 residues. Germline loops: CDR1 MNHEY, CDR2 SMNVEV (reference sequence). V was shortened by 8 bases and J by 5 bases, with 13 bases between the two germline ends. The CDR3 DNA reads as TGTGCCAGCCGACAGTCCACCTATCAGCCCCAGCATTTT. Its translation is CASRQSTYQPQHF.

This clone was found once. The V and J genes are TRBV18 and TRBJ1-1; 7 positions agree with TRBD1. The CDR3 runs to 14 residues. Germline CDR1 KGHSH, CDR2 LQKENI. The trim removed 6 bases at V and 1 base at J, leaving 5 bases unmatched. CDR3: CASSRQGRNTEAFF. For the CDR3, the DNA is TGTGCCAGCTCCCGACAGGGAAGGAACACTGAAGCTTTCTTT.

The count of this clone is one. At the DNA level, this CDR3 is encoded by other sequences in the same sample as well. The chain combines TRBV18 with TRBJ1-4, with D hard to call. This CDR3 comprises 13 residues. Germline V gene lookup returns CDR1 KGHSH and CDR2 LQKENI. V gave up 4 bases and J gave up 4 bases, with 7 bases separating them. CDR3 sequence (DNA): TGTGCCAGCTCACTGGGAGTTAATGAAAAACTGTTTTTT. This encodes CASSLGVNEKLFF.